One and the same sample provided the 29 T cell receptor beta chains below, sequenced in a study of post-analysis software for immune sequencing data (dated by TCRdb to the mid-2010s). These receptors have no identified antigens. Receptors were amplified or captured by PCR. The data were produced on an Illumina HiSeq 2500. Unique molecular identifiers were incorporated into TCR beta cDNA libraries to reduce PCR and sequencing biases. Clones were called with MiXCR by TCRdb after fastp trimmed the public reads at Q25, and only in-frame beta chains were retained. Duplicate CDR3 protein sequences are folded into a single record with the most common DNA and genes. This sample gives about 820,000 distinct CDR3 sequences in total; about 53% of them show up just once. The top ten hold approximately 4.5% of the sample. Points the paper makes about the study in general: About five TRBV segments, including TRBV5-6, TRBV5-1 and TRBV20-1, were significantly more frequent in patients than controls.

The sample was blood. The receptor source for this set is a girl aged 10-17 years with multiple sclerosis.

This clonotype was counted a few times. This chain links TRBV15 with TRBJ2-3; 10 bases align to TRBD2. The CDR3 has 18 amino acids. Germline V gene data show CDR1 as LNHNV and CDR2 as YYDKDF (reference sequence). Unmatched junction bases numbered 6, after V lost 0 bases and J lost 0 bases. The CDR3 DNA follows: TGTGCCACCAGCAGAGATGGGGTAGCGGGAGGAAGCACAGATACGCAGTATTTT. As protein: CATSRDGVAGGSTDTQYF.

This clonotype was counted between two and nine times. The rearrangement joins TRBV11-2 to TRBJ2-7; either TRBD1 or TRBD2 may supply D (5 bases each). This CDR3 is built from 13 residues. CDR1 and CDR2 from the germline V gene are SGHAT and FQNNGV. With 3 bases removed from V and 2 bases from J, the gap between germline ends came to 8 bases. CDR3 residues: CASSLGTPYEQYF. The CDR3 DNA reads TGTGCCAGCAGCTTGGGGACCCCCTACGAGCAGTACTTC.

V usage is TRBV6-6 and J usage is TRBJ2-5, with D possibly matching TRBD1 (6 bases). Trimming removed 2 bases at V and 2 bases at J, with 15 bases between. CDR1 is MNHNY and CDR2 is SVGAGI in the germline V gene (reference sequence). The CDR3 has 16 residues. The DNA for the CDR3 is TGTGCCAGCAGTTACACCGTGTCAGGACAGCAAGAGACCCAGTACTTC. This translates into CASSYTVSGQQETQYF.

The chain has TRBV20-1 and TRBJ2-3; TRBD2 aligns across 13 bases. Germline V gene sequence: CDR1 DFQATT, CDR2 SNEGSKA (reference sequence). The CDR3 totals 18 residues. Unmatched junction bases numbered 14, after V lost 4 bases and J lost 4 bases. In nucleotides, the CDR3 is TGCAGTGCTAACCGACTAGCGGGAGGAGTCTTAACGTCAGATACGCAGTATTTT. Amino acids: CSANRLAGGVLTSDTQYF.

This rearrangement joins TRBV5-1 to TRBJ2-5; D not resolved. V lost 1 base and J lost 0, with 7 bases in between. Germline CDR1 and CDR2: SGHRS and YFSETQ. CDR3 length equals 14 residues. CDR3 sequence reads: CASSLQPNQETQYF. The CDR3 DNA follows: TGCGCCAGCAGCTTGCAGCCAAACCAAGAGACCCAGTACTTC.

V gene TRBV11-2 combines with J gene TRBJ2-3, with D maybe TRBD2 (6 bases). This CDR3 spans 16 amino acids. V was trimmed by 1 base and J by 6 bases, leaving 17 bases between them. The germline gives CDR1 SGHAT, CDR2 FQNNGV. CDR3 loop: CASSLGTGALHDTQYF. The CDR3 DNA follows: TGTGCCAGCAGCTTAGGTACGGGAGCGCTGCACGATACGCAGTATTTT.

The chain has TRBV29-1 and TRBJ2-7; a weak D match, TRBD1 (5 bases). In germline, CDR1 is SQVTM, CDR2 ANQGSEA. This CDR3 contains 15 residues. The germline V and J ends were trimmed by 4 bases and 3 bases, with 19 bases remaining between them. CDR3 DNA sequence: TGCAGCGTTGTCCCCTCGGACACTGCCTACTACGAGCAGTACTTC. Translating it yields CSVVPSDTAYYEQYF.

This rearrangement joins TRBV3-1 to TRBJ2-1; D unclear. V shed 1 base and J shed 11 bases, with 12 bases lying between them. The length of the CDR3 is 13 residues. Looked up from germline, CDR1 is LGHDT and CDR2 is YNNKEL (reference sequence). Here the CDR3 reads CASSQAKSAKQFF. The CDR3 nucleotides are TGTGCCAGCAGCCAAGCCAAATCGGCTAAGCAGTTCTTC.

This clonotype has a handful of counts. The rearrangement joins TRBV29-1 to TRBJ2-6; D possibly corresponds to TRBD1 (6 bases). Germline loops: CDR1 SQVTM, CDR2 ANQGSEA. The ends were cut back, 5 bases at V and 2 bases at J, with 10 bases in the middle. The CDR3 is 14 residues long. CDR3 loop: CSVSRGTGANVLTF. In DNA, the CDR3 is TGCAGCGTTTCCAGGGGAACTGGGGCCAACGTCCTGACTTTC. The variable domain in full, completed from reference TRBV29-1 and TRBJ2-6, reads SAVISQKPSRDICQRGTSLTIQCQVDSQVTMMFWYRQQPGQSLTLIATANQGSEATYESGFVIDKFPISRPNLTFSTLTVSNMSPEDSSIYLCSVSRGTGANVLTFGAGSRLTVL.

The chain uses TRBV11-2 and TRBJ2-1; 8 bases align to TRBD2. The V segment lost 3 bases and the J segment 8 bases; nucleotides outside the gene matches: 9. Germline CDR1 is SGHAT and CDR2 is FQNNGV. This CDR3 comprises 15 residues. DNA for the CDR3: TGTGCCAGCAGCTTGGCCGGGACTAGTAGCGATGAGCAGTTCTTC. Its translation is CASSLAGTSSDEQFF.

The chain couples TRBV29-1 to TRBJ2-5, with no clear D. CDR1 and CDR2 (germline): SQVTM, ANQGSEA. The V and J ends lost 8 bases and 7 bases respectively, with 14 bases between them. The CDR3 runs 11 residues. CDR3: CSPGSSGTQYF. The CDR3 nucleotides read TGCAGCCCCGGGTCTTCGGGGACCCAGTACTTC.

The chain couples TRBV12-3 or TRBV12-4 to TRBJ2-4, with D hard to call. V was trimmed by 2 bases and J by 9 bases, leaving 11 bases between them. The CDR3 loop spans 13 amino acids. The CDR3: CASSLSTVGIQYF. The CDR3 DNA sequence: TGTGCCAGCAGTTTAAGTACGGTTGGCATTCAGTACTTC.

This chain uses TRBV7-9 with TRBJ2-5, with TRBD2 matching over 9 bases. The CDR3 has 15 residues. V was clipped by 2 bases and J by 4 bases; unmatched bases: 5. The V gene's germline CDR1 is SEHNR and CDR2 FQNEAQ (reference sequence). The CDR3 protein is CASSLSSGIVETQYF. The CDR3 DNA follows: TGTGCCAGCAGCTTATCTAGCGGGATAGTAGAGACCCAGTACTTC.

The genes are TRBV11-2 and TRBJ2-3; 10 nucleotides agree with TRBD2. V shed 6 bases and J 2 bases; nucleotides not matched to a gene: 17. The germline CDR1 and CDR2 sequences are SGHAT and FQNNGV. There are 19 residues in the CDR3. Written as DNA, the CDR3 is TGTGCCAGCAGGGCGGCCGGGCTAGCGGGGGCCCTGCCCACAGATACGCAGTATTTT. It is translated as CASRAAGLAGALPTDTQYF. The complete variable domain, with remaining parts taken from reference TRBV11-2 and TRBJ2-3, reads EAGVAQSPRYKIIEKRQSVAFWCNPISGHATLYWYQQILGQGPKLLIQFQNNGVVDDSQLPKDRFSAERLKGVDSTLKIQPAKLEDSAVYLCASRAAGLAGALPTDTQYFGPGTRLTVL.

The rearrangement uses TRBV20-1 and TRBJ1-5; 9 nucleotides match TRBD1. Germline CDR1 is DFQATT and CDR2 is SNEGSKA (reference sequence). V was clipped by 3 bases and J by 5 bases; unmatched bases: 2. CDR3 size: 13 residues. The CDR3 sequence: CSARGQGHQPQHF. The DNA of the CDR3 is TGCAGTGCTAGGGGACAGGGCCATCAGCCCCAGCATTTT.

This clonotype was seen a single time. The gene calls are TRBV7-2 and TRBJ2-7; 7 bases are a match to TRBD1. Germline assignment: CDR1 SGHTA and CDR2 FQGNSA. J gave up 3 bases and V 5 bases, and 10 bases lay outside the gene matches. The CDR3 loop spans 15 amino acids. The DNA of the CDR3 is TGTGCCAGCAGCGGCCTAGGGACAGACGACTACGAGCAGTACTTC. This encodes CASSGLGTDDYEQYF.

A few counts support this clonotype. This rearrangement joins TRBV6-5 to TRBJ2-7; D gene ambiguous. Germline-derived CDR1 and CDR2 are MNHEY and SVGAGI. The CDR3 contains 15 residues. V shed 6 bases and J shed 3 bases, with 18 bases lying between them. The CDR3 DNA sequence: TGTGCCAGCAGATACGATCAAGGCAGGCTCTACGAGCAGTACTTC. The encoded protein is CASRYDQGRLYEQYF.

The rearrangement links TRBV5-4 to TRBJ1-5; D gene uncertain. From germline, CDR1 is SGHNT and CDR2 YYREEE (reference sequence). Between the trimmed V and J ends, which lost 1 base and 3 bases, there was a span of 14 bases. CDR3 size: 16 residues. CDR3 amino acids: CASSLMEGGPNQPQHF. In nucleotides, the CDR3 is TGTGCCAGCAGCTTGATGGAGGGTGGCCCCAATCAGCCCCAGCATTTT.

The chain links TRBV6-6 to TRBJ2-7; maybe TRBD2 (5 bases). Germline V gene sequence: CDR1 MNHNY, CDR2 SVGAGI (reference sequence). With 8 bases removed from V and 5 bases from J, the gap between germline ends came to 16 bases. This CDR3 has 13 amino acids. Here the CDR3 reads CASAGRSFDEQYF. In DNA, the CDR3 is TGTGCCAGCGCGGGTAGGAGTTTTGACGAGCAGTACTTC.

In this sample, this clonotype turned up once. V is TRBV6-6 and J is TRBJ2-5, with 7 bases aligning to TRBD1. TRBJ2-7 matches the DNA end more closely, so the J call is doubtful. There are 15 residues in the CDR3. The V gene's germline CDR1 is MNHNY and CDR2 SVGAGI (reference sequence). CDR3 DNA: TGTGCCAGCAGTTATACAGGGGCCGTCACCTACGAGCAGTACTTC. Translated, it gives CASSYTGAVTYEQYF.

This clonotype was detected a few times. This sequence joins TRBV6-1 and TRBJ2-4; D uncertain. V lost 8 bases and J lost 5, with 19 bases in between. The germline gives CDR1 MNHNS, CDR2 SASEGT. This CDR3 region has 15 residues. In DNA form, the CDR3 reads TGTGCCAGCGGGCCCCCCGTAACCTTCGAAAACATTCAGTACTTC. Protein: CASGPPVTFENIQYF.

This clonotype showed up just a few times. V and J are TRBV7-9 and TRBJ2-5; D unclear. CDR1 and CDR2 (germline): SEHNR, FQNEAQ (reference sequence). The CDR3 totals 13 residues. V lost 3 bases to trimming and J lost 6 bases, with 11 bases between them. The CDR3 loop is CASSFITIQTQYF. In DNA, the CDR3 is TGTGCCAGCAGCTTTATAACCATCCAGACCCAGTACTTC.

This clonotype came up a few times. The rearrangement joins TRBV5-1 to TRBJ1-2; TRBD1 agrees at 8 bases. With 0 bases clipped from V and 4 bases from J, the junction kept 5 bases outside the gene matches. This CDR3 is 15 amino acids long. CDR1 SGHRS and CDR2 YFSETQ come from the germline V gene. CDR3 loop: CASSLAQGAGYGYTF. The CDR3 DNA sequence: TGCGCCAGCAGCTTGGCCCAGGGGGCGGGCTATGGCTACACCTTC. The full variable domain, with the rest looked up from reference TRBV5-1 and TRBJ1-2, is KAGVTQTPRYLIKTRGQQVTLSCSPISGHRSVSWYQQTPGQGLQFLFEYFSETQRNKGNFPGRFSGRQFSNSRSEMNVSTLELGDSALYLCASSLAQGAGYGYTFGSGTRLTVV.

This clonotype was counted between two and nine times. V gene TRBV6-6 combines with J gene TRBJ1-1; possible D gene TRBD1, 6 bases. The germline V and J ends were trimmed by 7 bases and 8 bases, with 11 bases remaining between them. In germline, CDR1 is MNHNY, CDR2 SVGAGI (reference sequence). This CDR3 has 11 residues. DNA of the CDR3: TGTGCCAGCACCACACAGGGAGAAGCTTTCTTT. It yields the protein CASTTQGEAFF.

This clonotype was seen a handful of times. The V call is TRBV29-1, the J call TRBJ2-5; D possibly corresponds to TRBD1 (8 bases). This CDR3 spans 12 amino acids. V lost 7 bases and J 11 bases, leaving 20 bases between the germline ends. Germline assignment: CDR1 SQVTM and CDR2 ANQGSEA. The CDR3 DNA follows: TGCAGCGGTCTGCAGGGGGCGGGGGAGCAGTACTTC. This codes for CSGLQGAGEQYF.

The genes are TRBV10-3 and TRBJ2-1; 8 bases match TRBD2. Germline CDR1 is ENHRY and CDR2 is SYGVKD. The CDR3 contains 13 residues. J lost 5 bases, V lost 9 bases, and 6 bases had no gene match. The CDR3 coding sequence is TGTGCCATAAGCGGGAGTATCGACAATGAGCAGTTCTTC. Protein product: CAISGSIDNEQFF.

The CDR3: CASSSGASSYNEQFF. The CDR3 coding sequence is TGTGCCAGCAGCTCCGGGGCCAGCTCCTACAATGAGCAGTTCTTC. This chain uses TRBV5-6 with TRBJ2-1; D is tentatively TRBD1 or TRBD2 (5 bases each). The germline CDR1 and CDR2 sequences are SGHDT and YYEEEE. The V end lost 3 bases, the J end lost 0 bases, and 10 bases lay between the germline ends. The CDR3 sequence is 15 residues long.

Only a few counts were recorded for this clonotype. The CDR3 DNA follows: TGTGCCAGCAGTCGAGGACAGGGGGCGGCTCAGCCCCAGCATTTT. This codes for CASSRGQGAAQPQHF. This chain connects TRBV12-3 or TRBV12-4 to TRBJ1-5, with 11 bases aligning to TRBD1. CDR3 size: 15 residues. Losses at the gene ends were 5 bases for V and 6 bases for J; bases not matched to a gene: 6.

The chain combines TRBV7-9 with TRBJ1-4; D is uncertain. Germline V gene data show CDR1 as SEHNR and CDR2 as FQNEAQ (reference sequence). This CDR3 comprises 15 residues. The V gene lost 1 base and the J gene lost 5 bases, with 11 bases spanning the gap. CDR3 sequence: CASSLVPGPNEKLFF. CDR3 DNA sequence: TGTGCCAGCAGCTTAGTTCCAGGTCCGAATGAAAAACTGTTTTTT.